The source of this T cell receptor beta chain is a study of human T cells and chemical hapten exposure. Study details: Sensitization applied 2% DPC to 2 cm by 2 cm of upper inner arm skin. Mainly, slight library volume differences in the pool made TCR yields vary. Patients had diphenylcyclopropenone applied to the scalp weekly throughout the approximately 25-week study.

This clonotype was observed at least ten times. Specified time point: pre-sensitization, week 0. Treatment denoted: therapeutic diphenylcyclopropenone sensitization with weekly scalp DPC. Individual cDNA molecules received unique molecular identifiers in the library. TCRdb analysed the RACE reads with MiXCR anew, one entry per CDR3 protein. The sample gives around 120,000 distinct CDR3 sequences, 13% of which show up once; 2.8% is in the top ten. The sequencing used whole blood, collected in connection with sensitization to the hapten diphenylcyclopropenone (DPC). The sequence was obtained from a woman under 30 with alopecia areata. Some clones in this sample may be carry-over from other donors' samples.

Here the CDR3 reads CASSLVAYEAFF. The CDR3 bases are TGTGCCAGCAGCTTAGTAGCCTATGAAGCTTTCTTT. This chain links TRBV7-9 with TRBJ1-1, with no clear D. V shed 1 base and J shed 7 bases, with 7 bases lying between them. CDR3 length: 12 residues. Per the germline V gene, CDR1 is SEHNR and CDR2 is FQNEAQ (reference sequence).